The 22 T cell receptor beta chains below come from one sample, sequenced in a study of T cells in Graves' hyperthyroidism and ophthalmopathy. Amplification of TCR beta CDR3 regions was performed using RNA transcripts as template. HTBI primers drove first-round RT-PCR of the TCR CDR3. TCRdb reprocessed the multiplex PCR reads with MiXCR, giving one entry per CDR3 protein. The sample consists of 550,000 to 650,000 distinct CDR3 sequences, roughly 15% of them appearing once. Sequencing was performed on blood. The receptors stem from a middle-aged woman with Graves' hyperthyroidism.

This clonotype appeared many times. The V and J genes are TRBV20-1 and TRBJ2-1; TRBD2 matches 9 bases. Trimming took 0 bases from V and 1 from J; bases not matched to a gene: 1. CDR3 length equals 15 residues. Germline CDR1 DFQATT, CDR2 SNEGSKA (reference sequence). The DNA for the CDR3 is TGCAGTGCTAGAGATGCGGGAGGGTCCTACAATGAGCAGTTCTTC. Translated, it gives CSARDAGGSYNEQFF.

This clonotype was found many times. The CDR3, as DNA: TGTGCCAGCAGCGCGACAGGGGACGAGCAGTACTTC. Encoded protein: CASSATGDEQYF. The rearrangement uses TRBV7-9 and TRBJ2-7; 8 bases line up with TRBD1. The V gene end was trimmed by 5 bases and the J gene end by 5 bases; junction bases not matched to a gene: 2. Germline values: CDR1 SEHNR, CDR2 FQNEAQ (reference sequence). This CDR3 contains 12 residues.

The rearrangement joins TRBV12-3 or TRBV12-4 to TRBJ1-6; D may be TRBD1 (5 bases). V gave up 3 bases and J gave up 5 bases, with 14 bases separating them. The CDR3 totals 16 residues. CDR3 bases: TGTGCCAGCAGTTTTTTTTGGGGGTCTAATAATTCACCCCTCCACTTT. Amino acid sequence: CASSFFWGSNNSPLHF.

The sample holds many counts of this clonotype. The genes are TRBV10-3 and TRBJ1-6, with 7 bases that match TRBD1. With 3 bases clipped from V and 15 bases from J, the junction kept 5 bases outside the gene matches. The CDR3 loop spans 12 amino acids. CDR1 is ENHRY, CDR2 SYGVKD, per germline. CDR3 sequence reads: CAISDGTEGLHF. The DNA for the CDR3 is TGTGCCATCAGTGACGGGACAGAGGGCCTCCACTTT.

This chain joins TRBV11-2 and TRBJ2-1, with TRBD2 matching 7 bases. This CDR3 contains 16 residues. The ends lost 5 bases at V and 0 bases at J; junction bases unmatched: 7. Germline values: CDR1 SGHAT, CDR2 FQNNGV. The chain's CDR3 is CASSRLADASYNEQFF. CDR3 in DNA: TGTGCCAGCAGCCGACTAGCTGACGCCTCCTACAATGAGCAGTTCTTC.

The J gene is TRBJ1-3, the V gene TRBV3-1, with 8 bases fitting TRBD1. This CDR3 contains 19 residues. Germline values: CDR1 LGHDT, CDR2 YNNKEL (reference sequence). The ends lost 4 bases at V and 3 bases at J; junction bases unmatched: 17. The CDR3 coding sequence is TGTGCCAGCAGCCCAAATCGGGGGCAGGGGGCCCTAAGTGGAAACACCATATATTTT. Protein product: CASSPNRGQGALSGNTIYF. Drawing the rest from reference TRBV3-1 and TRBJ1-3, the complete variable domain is DTAVSQTPKYLVTQMGNDKSIKCEQNLGHDTMYWYKQDSKKFLKIMFSYNNKELIINETVPNRFSPKSPDKAHLNLHINSLELGDSAVYFCASSPNRGQGALSGNTIYFGEGSWLTVV.

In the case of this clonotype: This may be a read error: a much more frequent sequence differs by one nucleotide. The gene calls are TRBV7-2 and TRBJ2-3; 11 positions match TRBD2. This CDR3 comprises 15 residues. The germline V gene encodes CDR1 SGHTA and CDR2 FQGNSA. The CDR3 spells CANSFSGRDSDTQYF. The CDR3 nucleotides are TGTGCCAACAGCTTTAGCGGGAGGGATTCAGATACGCAGTATTTT. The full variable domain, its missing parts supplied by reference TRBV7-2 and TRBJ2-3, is GAGVSQSPSNKVTEKGKDVELRCDPISGHTALYWYRQSLGQGLEFLIYFQGNSAPDKSGLPSDRFSAERTGGSVSTLTIQRTQQEDSAVYLCANSFSGRDSDTQYFGPGTRLTVL.

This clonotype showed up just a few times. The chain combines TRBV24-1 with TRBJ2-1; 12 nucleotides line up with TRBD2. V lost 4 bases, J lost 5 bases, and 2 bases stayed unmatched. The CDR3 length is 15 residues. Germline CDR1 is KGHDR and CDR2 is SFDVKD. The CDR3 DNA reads TGTGCCACCAGTGACTGGACTAGCGGGGACAATGAGCAGTTCTTC. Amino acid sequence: CATSDWTSGDNEQFF.

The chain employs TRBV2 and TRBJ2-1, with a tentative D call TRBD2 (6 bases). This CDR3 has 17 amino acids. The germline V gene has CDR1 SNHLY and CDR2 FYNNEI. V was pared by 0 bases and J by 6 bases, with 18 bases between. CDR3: CASSEARGGLGTNEQFF. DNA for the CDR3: TGTGCCAGCAGTGAAGCGCGGGGCGGTCTAGGGACCAATGAGCAGTTCTTC.

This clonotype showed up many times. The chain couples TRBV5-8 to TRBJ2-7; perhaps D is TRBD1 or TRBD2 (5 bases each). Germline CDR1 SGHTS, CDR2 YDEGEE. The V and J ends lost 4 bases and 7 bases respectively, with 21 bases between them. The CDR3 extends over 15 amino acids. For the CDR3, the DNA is TGTGCCAGCAGCCCGGAAGGGGCCCTCAGGGAGGAGCAGTACTTC. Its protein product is CASSPEGALREEQYF.

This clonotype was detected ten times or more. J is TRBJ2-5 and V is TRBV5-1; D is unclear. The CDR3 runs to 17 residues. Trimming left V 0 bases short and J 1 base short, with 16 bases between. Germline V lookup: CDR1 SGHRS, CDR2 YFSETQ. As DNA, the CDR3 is TGCGCCAGCAGCTTGGCCGAAAGTGGAACCCTCCAAGAGACCCAGTACTTC. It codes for CASSLAESGTLQETQYF.

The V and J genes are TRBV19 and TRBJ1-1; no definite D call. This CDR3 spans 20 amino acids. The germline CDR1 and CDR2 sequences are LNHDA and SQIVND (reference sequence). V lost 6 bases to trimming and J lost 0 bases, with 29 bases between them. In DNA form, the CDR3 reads TGTGCCAGTAGCCCTCTTAACCCCGTTTTCGGCCTCTCCTTGAACACTGAAGCTTTCTTT. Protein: CASSPLNPVFGLSLNTEAFF. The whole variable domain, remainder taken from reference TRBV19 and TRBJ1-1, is DGGITQSPKYLFRKEGQNVTLSCEQNLNHDAMYWYRQDPGQGLRLIYYSQIVNDFQKGDIAEGYSVSREKKESFPLTVTSAQKNPTAFYLCASSPLNPVFGLSLNTEAFFGQGTRLTVV.

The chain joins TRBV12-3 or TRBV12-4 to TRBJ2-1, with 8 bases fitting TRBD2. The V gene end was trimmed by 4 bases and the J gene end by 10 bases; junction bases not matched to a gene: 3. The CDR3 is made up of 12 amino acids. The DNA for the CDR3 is TGTGCCAGCAGTTCCGGGACTAGGGAGCAGTTCTTC. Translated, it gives CASSSGTREQFF.

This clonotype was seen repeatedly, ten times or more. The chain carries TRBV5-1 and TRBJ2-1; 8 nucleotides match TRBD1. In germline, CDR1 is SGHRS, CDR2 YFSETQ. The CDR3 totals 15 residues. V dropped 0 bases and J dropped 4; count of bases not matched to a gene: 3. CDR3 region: CASSLGQGRYNEQFF. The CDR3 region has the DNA TGCGCCAGCAGCTTGGGACAGGGGAGGTACAATGAGCAGTTCTTC.

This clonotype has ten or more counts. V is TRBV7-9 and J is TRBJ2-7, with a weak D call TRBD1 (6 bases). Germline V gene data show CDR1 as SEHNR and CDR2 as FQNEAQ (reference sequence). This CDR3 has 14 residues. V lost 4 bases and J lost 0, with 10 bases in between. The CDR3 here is CASSSTGTSYEQYF. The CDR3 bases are TGTGCCAGCAGCTCTACAGGGACCTCCTACGAGCAGTACTTC.

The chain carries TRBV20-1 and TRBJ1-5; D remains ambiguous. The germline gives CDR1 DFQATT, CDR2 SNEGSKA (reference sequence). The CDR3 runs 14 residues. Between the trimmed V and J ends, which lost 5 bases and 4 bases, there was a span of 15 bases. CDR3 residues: CSALGRKTNQPQHF. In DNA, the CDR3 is TGCAGTGCTTTAGGCAGGAAGACAAATCAGCCCCAGCATTTT.

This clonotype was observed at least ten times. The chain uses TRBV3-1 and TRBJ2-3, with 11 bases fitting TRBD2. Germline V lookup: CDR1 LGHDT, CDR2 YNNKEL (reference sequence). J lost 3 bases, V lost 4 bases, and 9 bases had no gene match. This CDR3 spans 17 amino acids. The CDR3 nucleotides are TGTGCCAGCAGCCTCGGAGGGGCTAGCGGGAGGACAGATACGCAGTATTTT. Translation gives CASSLGGASGRTDTQYF.

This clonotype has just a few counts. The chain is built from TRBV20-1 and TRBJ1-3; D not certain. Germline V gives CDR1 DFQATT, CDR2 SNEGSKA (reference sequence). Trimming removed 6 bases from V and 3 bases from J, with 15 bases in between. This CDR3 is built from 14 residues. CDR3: CSAPDRGRGNTIYF. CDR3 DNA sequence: TGCAGTGCACCCGACCGAGGCCGTGGAAACACCATATATTTT.

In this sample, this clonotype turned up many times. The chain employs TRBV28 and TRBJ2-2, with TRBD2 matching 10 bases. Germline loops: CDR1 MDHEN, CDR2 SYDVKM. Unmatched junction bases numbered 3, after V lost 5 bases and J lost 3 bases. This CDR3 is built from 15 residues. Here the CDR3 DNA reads TGTGCCAGCAGTGCTAGCGGGAGAGACACCGGGGAGCTGTTTTTT. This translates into CASSASGRDTGELFF.

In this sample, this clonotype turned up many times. The CDR3 nucleotides read TGTGCCAGCAGCTTAGCCAGCTCCTACGAGCAGTACTTC. Residues: CASSLASSYEQYF. The chain recombines TRBV28 with TRBJ2-7, with D unresolved. The CDR3 runs to 13 residues. Trimming removed 6 bases from V and 0 bases from J, with 9 bases in between. Germline V CDR1 and CDR2: MDHEN, SYDVKM.

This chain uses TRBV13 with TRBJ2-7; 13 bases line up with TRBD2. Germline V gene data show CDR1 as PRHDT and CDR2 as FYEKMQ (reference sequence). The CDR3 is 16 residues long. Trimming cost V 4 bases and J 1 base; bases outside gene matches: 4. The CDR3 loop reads CASSSGTSGISYEQYF. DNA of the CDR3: TGTGCCAGCAGCTCCGGGACTAGCGGGATATCCTACGAGCAGTACTTC.

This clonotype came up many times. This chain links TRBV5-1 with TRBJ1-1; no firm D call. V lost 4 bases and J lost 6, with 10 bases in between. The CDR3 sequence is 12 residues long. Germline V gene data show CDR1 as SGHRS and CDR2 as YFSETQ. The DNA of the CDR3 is TGCGCCAGCAGCCCTAATGGGGCTGAAGCTTTCTTT. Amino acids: CASSPNGAEAFF.